This T cell receptor beta chain originates from a study of CD8 T cells in Susac syndrome. Background on the study: Patients with Susac syndrome were, at the time of blood collection, therapy-naive, maintained on corticosteroids, or maintained on intravenous immunoglobulin alone.

Random hexamers primed reverse transcription of roughly 0.45 to 1 ug RNA. TCRdb reanalysed the immunoSEQ multiplex PCR reads using MiXCR and keeps one entry per CDR3 protein. Here the sample spans 210,000 or so distinct CDR3 sequences, about 94% being singletons. With 0 bases removed from V and 10 bases from J, the gap between germline ends came to 11 bases. Germline V gene sequence: CDR1 SGHRS, CDR2 YFSETQ. The CDR3 spans 13 residues. The J gene is TRBJ2-1, the V gene TRBV5-1, with a tentative D call TRBD1 (5 bases). This sequence originates from a human donor with Susac syndrome. The specimen was CD4+ T cells from PBMCs. CDR3 DNA sequence: TGCGCCAGCAGCTTGGCCATGACAGTGGAGCAGTTCTTC. This translates into CASSLAMTVEQFF.